The clone carrying this T cell receptor beta chain appeared a few times. This sample was taken from a study of T-cell reconstitution after alpha-beta-depleted transplantation in children. The CDR3 sequence is 13 residues long. Germline lookup yields CDR1 ENHRY and CDR2 SYGVKD. With V trimmed by 10 bases and J by 3 bases, 6 bases remained unmatched. Construction of the TCRbeta library involved unique molecular identifiers. Each CDR3 protein gets one entry after TCRdb re-called the PCR reads with MiXCR. Among some 590,000 distinct CDR3 sequences, roughly a tenth were seen once, and the ten largest hold about 4.3%.

This receptor was identified in a human donor who donated a stem cell graft to a child with acute myeloid leukemia. The rearrangement uses TRBV10-3 and TRBJ2-5, with TRBD2 identical over 9 bases. The specimen was PBMCs from the stem cell graft donor, collected from the stem cell graft. The CDR3 bases are TGTGCCACCAATCCTAGCGGGAAAGAGACCCAGTACTTC. Protein: CATNPSGKETQYF.